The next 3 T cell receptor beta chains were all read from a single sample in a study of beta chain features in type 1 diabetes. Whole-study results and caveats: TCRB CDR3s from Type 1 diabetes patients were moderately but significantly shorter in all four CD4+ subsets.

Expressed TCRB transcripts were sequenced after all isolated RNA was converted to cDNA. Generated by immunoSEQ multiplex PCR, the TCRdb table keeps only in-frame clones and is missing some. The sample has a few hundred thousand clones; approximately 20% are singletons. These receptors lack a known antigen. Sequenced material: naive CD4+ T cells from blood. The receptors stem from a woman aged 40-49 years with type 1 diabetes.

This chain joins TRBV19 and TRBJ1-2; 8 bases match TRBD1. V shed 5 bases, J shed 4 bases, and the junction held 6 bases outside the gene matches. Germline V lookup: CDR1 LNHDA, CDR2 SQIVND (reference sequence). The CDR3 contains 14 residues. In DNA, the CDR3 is TGTGCCAGTAGTGCCCGACAGGGGAGCTATGGCTACACCTTC. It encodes CASSARQGSYGYTF.

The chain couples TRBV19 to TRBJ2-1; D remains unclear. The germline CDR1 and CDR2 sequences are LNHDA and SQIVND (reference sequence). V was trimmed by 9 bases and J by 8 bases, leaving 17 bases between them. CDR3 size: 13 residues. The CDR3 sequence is CASNRFLGHEQFF. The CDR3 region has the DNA TGTGCCAGCAACCGCTTCCTAGGCCATGAGCAGTTCTTC.

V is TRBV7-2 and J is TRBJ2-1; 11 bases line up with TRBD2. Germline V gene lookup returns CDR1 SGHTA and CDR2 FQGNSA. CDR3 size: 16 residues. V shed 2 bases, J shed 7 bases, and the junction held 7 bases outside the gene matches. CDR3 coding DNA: TGTGCCAGCAGCTTATCGGGTAGCGGGAGGGTTAATGAGCAGTTCTTC. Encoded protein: CASSLSGSGRVNEQFF. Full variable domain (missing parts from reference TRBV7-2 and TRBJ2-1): GAGVSQSPSNKVTEKGKDVELRCDPISGHTALYWYRQSLGQGLEFLIYFQGNSAPDKSGLPSDRFSAERTGGSVSTLTIQRTQQEDSAVYLCASSLSGSGRVNEQFFGPGTRLTVL.